This T cell receptor (beta chain) was observed in a study of cytomegalovirus exposure and HLA in healthy donors. Germline-derived CDR1 and CDR2 are SGHRS and YFSETQ. The V segment lost 5 bases and the J segment 3 bases; nucleotides outside the gene matches: 6. The CDR3 is made up of 14 amino acids. The PCR had 60 Vbeta and 13 Jbeta primers. Study processing details: As a later analysis found, there were around 86 million unique TCR beta chains, of which roughly 11 million were shared. Sequencing was performed with immunoSEQ multiplex PCR; in TCRdb, only in-frame clones are kept and a portion is missing. V and J calls and clone size follow that table, whereas D and trimming were derived from the DNA. The table shows 100,000 to 150,000 clones, with roughly 78% occurring only once. As concerns this clone: What it recognizes is unknown.

Whole-study findings and limits: Judged likely to be a sequencing artifact was a cluster of highly shared sequence variants. Analysis was performed later, and it showed HLA-associated TCR beta chains to be more clonally expanded than equally common others. In vitro confirmation showed a few CMV-associated chains to be CMV antigen specific.

Sequencing was performed on PBMCs. The V and J genes are TRBV5-1 and TRBJ2-3, with TRBD1 matching 7 bases. The sequence was collected from a man aged 30 to 45 in good health and CMV-seronegative. For the CDR3, the DNA is TGCGCCAGCAGTAACAGGGGTGGAACAGATACGCAGTATTTT. This encodes CASSNRGGTDTQYF.